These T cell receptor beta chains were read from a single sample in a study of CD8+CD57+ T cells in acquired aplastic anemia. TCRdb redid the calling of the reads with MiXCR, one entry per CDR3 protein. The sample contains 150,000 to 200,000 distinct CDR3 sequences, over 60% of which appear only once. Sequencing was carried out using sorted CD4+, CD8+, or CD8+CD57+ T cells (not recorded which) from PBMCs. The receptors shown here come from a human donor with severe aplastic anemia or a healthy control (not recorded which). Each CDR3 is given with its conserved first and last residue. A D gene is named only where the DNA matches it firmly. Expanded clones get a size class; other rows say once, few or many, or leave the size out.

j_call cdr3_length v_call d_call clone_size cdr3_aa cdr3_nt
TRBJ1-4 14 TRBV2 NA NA CASSEGALTEKLFF TGTGCCAGCAGTGAGGGGGCGCTTACTGAAAAACTGTTTTTT
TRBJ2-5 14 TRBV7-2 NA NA CASSTLGGKETQYF TGTGCCAGCAGCACCTTAGGCGGCAAAGAGACCCAGTACTTC
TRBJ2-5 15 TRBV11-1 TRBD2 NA CASSGTGTKQETQYF TGTGCCAGCAGCGGGACCGGGACTAAACAAGAGACCCAGTACTTC
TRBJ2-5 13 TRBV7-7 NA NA CASSLRLWETQYF TGTGCTAGCAGCTTACGGCTTTGGGAGACCCAGTACTTC
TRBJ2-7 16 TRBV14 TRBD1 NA CASSQSIGQGPREQYF TGTGCCAGCAGCCAGAGTATAGGACAGGGCCCGCGGGAGCAGTACTTC
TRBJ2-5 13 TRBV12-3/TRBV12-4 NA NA CASNLRGSETQYF TGTGCCAGCAACTTAAGGGGCTCAGAGACCCAGTACTTC
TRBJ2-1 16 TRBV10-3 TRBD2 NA CAISESGGGPTGEQFF TGTGCCATCAGTGAGAGTGGCGGGGGGCCTACAGGTGAGCAGTTCTTC
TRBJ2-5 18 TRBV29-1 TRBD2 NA CSVELARPSGRAGETQYF TGCAGCGTTGAATTGGCTCGCCCTTCCGGGAGGGCCGGGGAGACCCAGTACTTC
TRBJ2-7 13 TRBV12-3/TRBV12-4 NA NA CASSRQVPYEQYF TGTGCCAGCAGCCGGCAGGTCCCCTACGAGCAGTACTTC
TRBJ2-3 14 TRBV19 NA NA CASKEGGDADTQYF TGTGCCAGTAAGGAAGGCGGGGACGCAGATACGCAGTATTTT
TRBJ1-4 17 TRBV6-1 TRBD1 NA CASSPNLDRATNEKLFF TGTGCCAGCAGCCCCAACCTGGACAGGGCAACTAATGAAAAGCTGTTTTTT
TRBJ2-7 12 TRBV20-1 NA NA CSGRDNSYEQYF TGCAGTGGCCGGGACAACTCCTACGAGCAGTACTTC
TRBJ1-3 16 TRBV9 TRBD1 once CASSGWTGPAGNTIYF TGTGCCAGCAGCGGATGGACAGGGCCGGCTGGAAACACCATATATTTT
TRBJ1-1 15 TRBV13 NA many CASSRRDGPNTEAFF TGTGCCAGCAGCCGCAGGGACGGACCGAACACTGAAGCTTTCTTT
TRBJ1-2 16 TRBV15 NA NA CATSRDLSPGPGGYTF TGTGCCACCAGCAGAGATCTGTCTCCGGGACCAGGGGGCTACACCTTC
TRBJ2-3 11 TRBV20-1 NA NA CSAPWGDTQYF TGCAGTGCCCCCTGGGGAGATACGCAGTATTTT
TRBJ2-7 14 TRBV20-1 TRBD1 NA CSARDDRGPNEQYF TGCAGTGCTAGAGATGACAGGGGTCCCAACGAGCAGTACTTC
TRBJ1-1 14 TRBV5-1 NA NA CASSSQAMNTEAFF TGTGCCAGCAGCTCGCAGGCTATGAACACTGAAGCTTTCTTT
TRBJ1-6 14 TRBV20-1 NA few CSARETADISPLHF TGCAGTGCTAGGGAGACAGCCGATATTTCACCCCTCCACTTT
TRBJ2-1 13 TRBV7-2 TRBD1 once CASSDRPGQMKFF TGTGCCAGCAGCGACAGGCCGGGACAGATGAAGTTCTTC